Listed here are 26 T cell receptor beta chains from one sample, sequenced in a study of shared clonotypes between healthy human individuals. Repertoires were generated with immunoSEQ multiplex PCR, while TCRdb's copy carries only in-frame clones and drops some. The sample records approximately 1.9 million clones, about 93% being singletons. Naive CD8 populations comprised CD45RO-negative cells positively selected for CCR7, excluding terminally differentiated effector memory CD45RA+ cells. The material sequenced was naive CD8+ T cells from PBMCs. The receptors stem from a man younger than 30 in good health. Some clones in this sample may be carry-over from other donors' samples.

The rearrangement uses TRBV7-8 and TRBJ2-1, with 8 bases identical to TRBD1. The V gene's germline CDR1 is SGHVS and CDR2 FQNEAQ. With V trimmed by 5 bases and J by 5 bases, 8 bases remained unmatched. This CDR3 has 15 residues. CDR3 amino acids: CASSRTGQENNEQFF. The CDR3 DNA is TGTGCCAGCAGCCGGACGGGACAGGAAAACAATGAGCAGTTCTTC.

The rearrangement links TRBV13 to TRBJ1-2; D call uncertain. The length of the CDR3 is 12 residues. Germline CDR1 and CDR2: PRHDT and FYEKMQ (reference sequence). V was pared by 2 bases and J by 0 bases, with 1 base between. CDR3 in DNA: TGTGCCAGCAGCTTATCTAACTATGGCTACACCTTC. Its protein is CASSLSNYGYTF.

V gene TRBV28 combines with J gene TRBJ1-2; tentative D call: TRBD1 (5 bases). This CDR3 contains 13 residues. The germline V gene has CDR1 MDHEN and CDR2 SYDVKM. Trimming took off 5 bases at V and 3 bases at J, with 10 bases between the two ends. CDR3 loop: CASSDRDYYGYTF. The CDR3 coding sequence is TGTGCCAGCAGTGACCGGGACTACTATGGCTACACCTTC.

The chain couples TRBV5-1 to TRBJ2-2, with 11 bases fitting TRBD2. Germline V gene lookup returns CDR1 SGHRS and CDR2 YFSETQ. The CDR3 runs 19 residues. J lost 1 base, V lost 6 bases, and 14 bases had no gene match. In DNA form, the CDR3 reads TGCGCCAGCACCTCGACTAGCGGGGAAGTATCCGTGAACACCGGGGAGCTGTTTTTT. It codes for CASTSTSGEVSVNTGELFF.

Notes on this clone: This same CDR3 is encoded by further DNA sequences in the sample. The gene calls are TRBV27 and TRBJ2-7, with 8 bases matching TRBD2. Unmatched junction bases numbered 3, after V lost 2 bases and J lost 3 bases. The CDR3 is 14 amino acids. CDR1 is MNHEY and CDR2 is SMNVEV in the germline V gene (reference sequence). The CDR3 loop reads CASSLVRGGYEQYF. In DNA form, the CDR3 reads TGTGCCAGCAGTTTAGTCCGGGGGGGCTACGAGCAGTACTTC.

This clone was found once. The rearrangement joins TRBV5-5 to TRBJ1-5; no firm D call. Trimming took off 1 base at V and 2 bases at J, with 13 bases between the two ends. The CDR3 covers 16 residues. CDR1 is SGHKS, CDR2 YYEKEE, per germline (reference sequence). CDR3 region: CASSLTWGSGNQPQHF. DNA for the CDR3: TGTGCCAGCAGCTTGACTTGGGGTAGTGGCAATCAGCCCCAGCATTTT.

The rearrangement uses TRBV5-1 and TRBJ1-1; D ambiguous. Per the germline V gene, CDR1 is SGHRS and CDR2 is YFSETQ. The CDR3 loop spans 14 amino acids. V lost 4 bases and J 0 bases, leaving 10 bases between the germline ends. CDR3 sequence: CASSLGDMNTEAFF. In DNA, the CDR3 is TGCGCCAGCAGCCTGGGCGACATGAACACTGAAGCTTTCTTT.

The V call is TRBV28, the J call TRBJ2-7; D remains unclear. CDR1 is MDHEN, CDR2 SYDVKM, per germline. V dropped 4 bases and J dropped 3 bases, with 19 bases sitting between them. CDR3 size: 16 residues. The CDR3: CASSSLIATAGYEQYF. The CDR3 DNA follows: TGTGCCAGCAGTTCACTGATAGCAACGGCAGGCTACGAGCAGTACTTC.

The chain carries TRBV6-1 and TRBJ2-7; D may be TRBD1 or TRBD2 (5 bases each). The CDR3 is made up of 12 amino acids. Per the germline V gene, CDR1 is MNHNS and CDR2 is SASEGT. V was shortened by 9 bases and J by 6 bases, with 15 bases between the two germline ends. Written as DNA, the CDR3 is TGTGCCAGTTTAACCCCGGGGCTCGAGCAGTACTTC. Its protein is CASLTPGLEQYF.

This clone was seen just once. This chain uses TRBV29-1 with TRBJ2-7; 10 bases line up with TRBD2. Germline V gene sequence: CDR1 SQVTM, CDR2 ANQGSEA. This CDR3 has 15 residues. With 4 bases clipped from V and 4 bases from J, the junction kept 10 bases outside the gene matches. The CDR3 DNA reads TGCAGCGTTGCACCATCAGCGGGAGGGCGATACGAGCAGTACTTC. Amino acids: CSVAPSAGGRYEQYF.

J is TRBJ2-2 and V is TRBV11-2; D possibly corresponds to TRBD2 (6 bases). V gave up 0 bases and J gave up 1 base, with 12 bases separating them. Germline loops: CDR1 SGHAT, CDR2 FQNNGV. The CDR3 is 17 amino acids. The CDR3, as DNA: TGTGCCAGCAGCTTAGACCGGTGGCGGGAGAACACCGGGGAGCTGTTTTTT. As protein: CASSLDRWRENTGELFF.

The chain recombines TRBV9 with TRBJ2-2; TRBD2 might be the D (6 bases). The germline V gene has CDR1 SGDLS and CDR2 YYNGEE. The CDR3 sequence is 17 residues long. With 4 bases removed from V and 2 bases from J, the gap between germline ends came to 18 bases. Here the CDR3 DNA reads TGTGCCAGCAGCCCTTCCCCGGGACTCTTAAACACCGGGGAGCTGTTTTTT. It codes for CASSPSPGLLNTGELFF.

Points on this clone: The sample contains more than one DNA sequence encoding this CDR3. V and J are TRBV30 and TRBJ1-1; D not resolved. Germline V gene lookup returns CDR1 GTSNPN and CDR2 SVGIG (reference sequence). Trimming removed 0 bases at V and 1 base at J, with 6 bases between. The CDR3 consists of 13 residues. CDR3 region: CAWSVGRNTEAFF. The CDR3 DNA follows: TGTGCCTGGAGTGTAGGCCGGAACACTGAAGCTTTCTTT.

Concerning this clone itself: Other DNA sequences in the sample encode the same CDR3. This sequence joins TRBV4-1 and TRBJ1-1; 9 bases match TRBD1. From germline, CDR1 is MGHRA and CDR2 YSYEKL. The CDR3 is 14 amino acids. J gave up 1 base and V 4 bases, and 1 base lay outside the gene matches. CDR3 sequence: CASSRTGANTEAFF. CDR3 nucleotide sequence: TGCGCCAGCAGCCGGACAGGGGCGAACACTGAAGCTTTCTTT.

V usage is TRBV5-6 and J usage is TRBJ2-1, with unresolved D. The germline V and J ends were trimmed by 0 bases and 6 bases, with 7 bases remaining between them. CDR1 is SGHDT and CDR2 is YYEEEE in the germline V gene. The CDR3 runs to 13 residues. The DNA of the CDR3 is TGTGCCAGCAGCTTGGCAGTCCTCAATGAGCAGTTCTTC. This translates into CASSLAVLNEQFF.

The chain couples TRBV4-1 to TRBJ1-5; TRBD1 might be the D (5 bases). The CDR3 consists of 17 residues. From germline, CDR1 is MGHRA and CDR2 YSYEKL. V lost 1 base and J lost 5, with 18 bases in between. The CDR3 sequence is CASSQGVGGGYDQPQHF. For the CDR3, the DNA is TGCGCCAGCAGCCAAGGGGTTGGGGGTGGATACGATCAGCCCCAGCATTTT.

As DNA, the CDR3 is TGTGCCAGCAGCTTAGGAGCGGCCCAAGAGACCCAGTACTTC. Protein product: CASSLGAAQETQYF. The gene calls are TRBV5-6 and TRBJ2-5; TRBD2 is a possible D gene (5 bases). Germline assignment: CDR1 SGHDT and CDR2 YYEEEE. The length of the CDR3 is 14 residues. Trimming pared 2 bases from V and 1 base from J, leaving 9 bases between. Complete variable domain (other parts from reference TRBV5-6 and TRBJ2-5): DAGVTQSPTHLIKTRGQQVTLRCSPKSGHDTVSWYQQALGQGPQFIFQYYEEEERQRGNFPDRFSGHQFPNYSSELNVNALLLGDSALYLCASSLGAAQETQYFGPGTRLLVL.

The chain combines TRBV7-8 with TRBJ2-1, with 7 bases aligning to TRBD2. The CDR3 is made up of 16 amino acids. Germline V lookup: CDR1 SGHVS, CDR2 FQNEAQ. Trimming took 5 bases from V and 1 from J; bases not matched to a gene: 8. CDR3 DNA: TGTGCCAGCAGCACCGGGGGGAGCGGATCCTACAATGAGCAGTTCTTC. Its protein product is CASSTGGSGSYNEQFF.

The chain carries TRBV4-1 and TRBJ2-3; 7 nucleotides line up with TRBD1. CDR3 length: 16 amino acids. V lost 4 bases and J lost 4; bases outside the gene matches: 11. CDR1 MGHRA and CDR2 YSYEKL come from the germline V gene. CDR3 DNA sequence: TGCGCCAGCAGCCGATTCACAGGGGAATTGGCAGATACGCAGTATTTT. As protein: CASSRFTGELADTQYF.

To note about this clone: Other nucleotide sequences from this sample produce the same CDR3. V usage is TRBV27 and J usage is TRBJ1-2; weak D call: TRBD1 (5 bases). CDR1 and CDR2 (germline): MNHEY, SMNVEV (reference sequence). This CDR3 is built from 13 residues. Trimming cost V 5 bases and J 0 bases, with 7 bases left between them. CDR3 nucleotide sequence: TGTGCCAGCAGTACAGGCTCTAACTATGGCTACACCTTC. It translates to CASSTGSNYGYTF.

The rearrangement links TRBV9 to TRBJ1-6; possible D gene TRBD1, 5 bases. Trimming stripped 0 bases from V and 9 bases from J, with 13 bases between. Germline V CDR1 and CDR2: SGDLS, YYNGEE. The CDR3 length is 15 residues. The CDR3 nucleotides read TGTGCCAGCAGCGTAGGCTCAGACAGAGGTTCACCCCTCCACTTT. Protein sequence: CASSVGSDRGSPLHF. The variable domain in full, completed from reference TRBV9 and TRBJ1-6, reads DSGVTQTPKHLITATGQRVTLRCSPRSGDLSVYWYQQSLDQGLQFLIQYYNGEERAKGNILERFSAQQFPDLHSELNLSSLELGDSALYFCASSVGSDRGSPLHFGNGTRLTVT.

This sequence joins TRBV11-1 and TRBJ1-6; TRBD1 agrees at 12 bases. The J segment lost 10 bases and the V segment lost 4 bases, leaving 5 bases of the junction unmatched. The CDR3 totals 15 residues. Germline-derived CDR1 and CDR2 are SGHAT and FQDESV (reference sequence). The CDR3 DNA sequence: TGTGCCAGCAGCTACGGGACAGGGGGCAGATCACCCCTCCACTTT. As protein: CASSYGTGGRSPLHF.

On this clone itself: In the same sample, other DNA sequences code for this CDR3. CDR3 nucleotide sequence: TGTGCCAGCAGTTTGCAGGGCCCCTACGAGCAGTACTTC. Its translation: CASSLQGPYEQYF. The chain carries TRBV27 and TRBJ2-7; possible D gene TRBD1, 5 bases. V lost 3 bases to trimming and J lost 2 bases, with 8 bases between them. Germline lookup yields CDR1 MNHEY and CDR2 SMNVEV (reference sequence). The CDR3 has 13 amino acids.

Comment on this clone: This sample also contains other DNA sequences that code for the same CDR3. The genes are TRBV28 and TRBJ2-7; D unclear. V dropped 2 bases and J dropped 1 base, with 3 bases sitting between them. There are 12 residues in the CDR3. Germline V CDR1 and CDR2: MDHEN, SYDVKM. The CDR3 DNA sequence: TGTGCCAGCAGTTTACCTTCCTACGAGCAGTACTTC. It codes for CASSLPSYEQYF.

The chain employs TRBV9 and TRBJ1-2; D possibly corresponds to TRBD1 (6 bases). Germline loops: CDR1 SGDLS, CDR2 YYNGEE. There are 15 residues in the CDR3. V lost 1 base and J 6 bases, leaving 16 bases between the germline ends. CDR3 in DNA: TGTGCCAGCAGCGTACATCGGTTGGAGGGGGATGGCTACACCTTC. As protein: CASSVHRLEGDGYTF.

V gene TRBV28 combines with J gene TRBJ2-7; D perhaps matches TRBD1 (5 bases). Trimming took off 8 bases at V and 1 base at J, with 24 bases between the two ends. There are 17 residues in the CDR3. The germline gives CDR1 MDHEN, CDR2 SYDVKM. The CDR3 DNA reads as TGTGCCAGCCGATCACTCAAAGAAAGTGCAGGGTCCTACGAGCAGTACTTC. Residues: CASRSLKESAGSYEQYF.